Following are 26 T cell receptor beta chains from one sample sequenced in a study of blood T cell repertoires in COVID-19. TCRdb's copy holds only in-frame clones and misses some; the assay was immunoSEQ multiplex PCR. The table shows about 170,000 clones, with 92% occurring only once. Sequencing was performed on peripheral blood. The origin of the receptors is a man aged 25 to 40 with COVID-19, enrolled during active disease.

CDR3 loop: CASTLAGDTQYF. CDR3 nucleotides: TGTGCCAGCACACTAGCGGGGGATACGCAGTATTTT. The chain employs TRBV7-2 and TRBJ2-3, with 10 bases lining up with TRBD2. The CDR3 length is 12 residues. Trimming took 7 bases from V and 6 from J; bases not matched to a gene: 1. Germline V gene lookup returns CDR1 SGHTA and CDR2 FQGNSA.

The V gene is TRBV5-4, the J gene TRBJ2-7; 9 bases are a match to TRBD1. Germline CDR1 SGHNT, CDR2 YYREEE (reference sequence). With V trimmed by 0 bases and J by 3 bases, 7 bases remained unmatched. The CDR3 runs 16 residues. This CDR3 reads CASSLAGQGIFYEQYF. In DNA, the CDR3 is TGTGCCAGCAGCTTGGCGGGACAGGGTATATTCTACGAGCAGTACTTC.

The rearrangement joins TRBV10-3 to TRBJ2-7, with D maybe TRBD2 (5 bases). Trimming took off 3 bases at V and 1 base at J, with 10 bases between the two ends. This CDR3 is built from 14 residues. Germline loops: CDR1 ENHRY, CDR2 SYGVKD. This chain's CDR3 is CAISDGEGSYEQYF. CDR3 coding DNA: TGTGCCATCAGTGACGGTGAGGGATCCTACGAGCAGTACTTC.

The chain links TRBV30 to TRBJ1-1; 7 positions agree with TRBD1. The V segment lost 0 bases and the J segment 7 bases; nucleotides outside the gene matches: 2. This CDR3 is built from 12 residues. The germline V gene encodes CDR1 GTSNPN and CDR2 SVGIG (reference sequence). CDR3 nucleotides: TGTGCCTGGAGTGTACAGGGGATTGAAGCTTTCTTT. As protein: CAWSVQGIEAFF.

The chain recombines TRBV13 with TRBJ2-7, with a weak D call TRBD1 (6 bases). The germline V gene has CDR1 PRHDT and CDR2 FYEKMQ (reference sequence). The CDR3 loop spans 18 amino acids. V was cut by 0 bases and J by 3 bases, with 21 bases left in between. The CDR3 loop reads CASSLGLPRQVKFYEQYF. The CDR3 DNA follows: TGTGCCAGCAGCTTAGGACTTCCACGACAGGTCAAGTTCTACGAGCAGTACTTC.

The V gene is TRBV19, the J gene TRBJ2-1; a possible D gene is TRBD1 (6 bases). From germline, CDR1 is LNHDA and CDR2 SQIVND (reference sequence). V lost 7 bases, J lost 1 base, and 8 bases lay in between. The CDR3 length is 13 residues. CDR3 region: CASNTGSYNEQFF. The CDR3 DNA is TGTGCCAGTAACACAGGGTCCTACAATGAGCAGTTCTTC.

The sample holds one count of this clone. The chain employs TRBV11-2 and TRBJ2-1, with D maybe TRBD1 (6 bases). This CDR3 is 15 amino acids long. CDR1 is SGHAT, CDR2 FQNNGV, per germline. V dropped 4 bases and J dropped 0 bases, with 10 bases sitting between them. The CDR3, as DNA: TGTGCCAGCAGCTCCAGGACAGTCTCCTACAATGAGCAGTTCTTC. It translates to CASSSRTVSYNEQFF.

This rearrangement joins TRBV7-9 to TRBJ1-4; D unresolved. V gave up 5 bases and J gave up 2 bases, with 9 bases separating them. The CDR3 is 14 amino acids. CDR1 SEHNR and CDR2 FQNEAQ come from the germline V gene (reference sequence). The CDR3 coding sequence is TGTGCCAGCAGCCCGGCGGAGACTAATGAAAAACTGTTTTTT. Protein product: CASSPAETNEKLFF.

The sample holds one count of this clone. The chain recombines TRBV18 with TRBJ2-7; 11 bases align to TRBD2. Germline V CDR1 and CDR2: KGHSH, LQKENI. V was clipped by 3 bases and J by 5 bases; unmatched bases: 6. The CDR3 is 15 amino acids. The CDR3 sequence: CASSPRLGLADEQYF. CDR3 coding DNA: TGTGCCAGCTCACCCCGGCTGGGACTAGCGGACGAGCAGTACTTC. The whole variable domain, filled in from reference TRBV18 and TRBJ2-7, reads NAGVMQNPRHLVRRRGQEARLRCSPMKGHSHVYWYRQLPEEGLKFMVYLQKENIIDESGMPKERFSAEFPKEGPSILRIQQVVRGDSAAYFCASSPRLGLADEQYFGPGTRLTVT.

The chain couples TRBV7-2 to TRBJ2-3, with a weak D call TRBD2 (6 bases). Trimming pared 5 bases from V and 0 bases from J, leaving 12 bases between. The CDR3 consists of 15 residues. The germline V gene has CDR1 SGHTA and CDR2 FQGNSA. CDR3 sequence (DNA): TGTGCCAGCAGCCTCGGGACTCCTAGCACAGATACGCAGTATTTT. Its translation is CASSLGTPSTDTQYF.

This chain connects TRBV15 to TRBJ2-7; TRBD1 aligns across 8 bases. CDR1 and CDR2 (germline): LNHNV, YYDKDF (reference sequence). The junction had 6 bases not matched to a gene; V was cut back by 2 bases and J by 3 bases. This CDR3 has 15 amino acids. CDR3 protein: CATSRPLTGGYEQYF. The DNA for the CDR3 is TGTGCCACCAGCAGACCTCTAACAGGGGGCTACGAGCAGTACTTC. The full variable domain, in which reference TRBV15 and TRBJ2-7 provide the parts outside the CDR3, is DAMVIQNPRYQVTQFGKPVTLSCSQTLNHNVMYWYQQKSSQAPKLLFHYYDKDFNNEADTPDNFQSRRPNTSFCFLDIRSPGLGDTAMYLCATSRPLTGGYEQYFGPGTRLTVT.

V is TRBV5-4 and J is TRBJ1-4; the D gene is possibly TRBD1 (6 bases). The V gene's germline CDR1 is SGHNT and CDR2 YYREEE (reference sequence). The CDR3 covers 15 residues. V lost 5 bases to trimming and J lost 5 bases, with 16 bases between them. CDR3 residues: CASSLQGRGNEKLFF. The CDR3 DNA reads TGTGCCAGCAGTTTACAGGGTAGGGGGAATGAAAAACTGTTTTTT. Full variable domain (rest looked up from reference TRBV5-4 and TRBJ1-4): ETGVTQSPTHLIKTRGQQVTLRCSSQSGHNTVSWYQQALGQGPQFIFQYYREEENGRGNFPPRFSGLQFPNYSSELNVNALELDDSALYLCASSLQGRGNEKLFFGSGTQLSVL.

The rearrangement joins TRBV7-9 to TRBJ2-5; D is perhaps TRBD1 (5 bases). The CDR3 runs 14 residues. The V gene's germline CDR1 is SEHNR and CDR2 FQNEAQ (reference sequence). V lost 5 bases, J lost 5 bases, and 15 bases lay in between. The CDR3 spells CASSPFPRQETQYF. In nucleotides, the CDR3 is TGTGCCAGCAGCCCCTTCCCCAGACAGGAGACCCAGTACTTC.

The V call is TRBV27, the J call TRBJ2-3; D not certain. Germline CDR1 is MNHEY and CDR2 is SMNVEV (reference sequence). V was pared by 3 bases and J by 0 bases, with 7 bases between. The CDR3 length is 14 residues. The CDR3 nucleotides are TGTGCCAGCAGTTTTTATTCTAGCACAGATACGCAGTATTTT. Protein product: CASSFYSSTDTQYF.

The rearrangement links TRBV19 to TRBJ2-1; D is possibly TRBD2 (5 bases). This CDR3 is built from 14 residues. Trimming stripped 9 bases from V and 13 bases from J, with 25 bases between. CDR1 is LNHDA and CDR2 is SQIVND in the germline V gene (reference sequence). This CDR3 is CASTSPAVPFDQFF. Here the CDR3 DNA reads TGTGCCAGCACCTCCCCAGCGGTTCCTTTTGACCAGTTCTTC.

J is TRBJ2-5 and V is TRBV5-1; D is perhaps TRBD2 (5 bases). Germline V CDR1 and CDR2: SGHRS, YFSETQ. This CDR3 comprises 16 residues. The V and J ends lost 2 bases and 2 bases respectively, with 16 bases between them. The CDR3 DNA is TGCGCCAGCAGCTTTTTGAGGGTTGCCCCACAAGAGACCCAGTACTTC. Encoded protein: CASSFLRVAPQETQYF.

For the CDR3, the DNA is TGTGCCAGTAGTCGTACCGGGACATTGCAAGAGACCCAGTACTTC. Translating gives CASSRTGTLQETQYF. This chain connects TRBV19 to TRBJ2-5; D possibly corresponds to TRBD1 (6 bases). V was clipped by 5 bases and J by 2 bases, with 15 bases between them. Germline CDR1 LNHDA, CDR2 SQIVND (reference sequence). There are 15 residues in the CDR3.

The V gene is TRBV18, the J gene TRBJ1-6, with 8 bases that match TRBD1. The CDR3 is made up of 17 amino acids. Germline trimming cut 3 bases from V and 0 bases from J; bases unmatched to any gene: 4. Germline CDR1 is KGHSH and CDR2 is LQKENI. Here the CDR3 reads CASSPGQASSYNSPLHF. The CDR3 DNA follows: TGTGCCAGCTCACCGGGACAGGCGAGCTCCTATAATTCACCCCTCCACTTT.

The chain uses TRBV4-3 and TRBJ2-1; D is possibly TRBD1 (6 bases). The CDR3 is 15 amino acids. The V end lost 1 base, the J end lost 4 bases, and 11 bases lay between the germline ends. Germline V gene sequence: CDR1 LGHNA, CDR2 YSLEER. Written as DNA, the CDR3 is TGCGCCAGCAGCCAAGGTCACAGGGCTTACAATGAGCAGTTCTTC. Its translation is CASSQGHRAYNEQFF.

This chain uses TRBV4-3 with TRBJ2-7, with 10 bases matching TRBD2. This CDR3 has 17 amino acids. The V gene's germline CDR1 is LGHNA and CDR2 YSLEER. V shed 4 bases, J shed 0 bases, and the junction held 9 bases outside the gene matches. CDR3 amino acids: CASSPNSGTSDSYEQYF. The CDR3 bases are TGCGCCAGCAGCCCGAACTCCGGGACTAGCGACTCCTACGAGCAGTACTTC.

The rearrangement uses TRBV5-1 and TRBJ1-1, with TRBD1 matching 9 bases. The CDR3 has 13 amino acids. CDR1 is SGHRS and CDR2 is YFSETQ in the germline V gene. Trimming at V came to 5 bases and at J to 4 bases, leaving 3 bases not matched to a gene. In DNA form, the CDR3 reads TGCGCCAGCAGACAGACAGGGGGCACTGAAGCTTTCTTT. It specifies CASRQTGGTEAFF.

Here the CDR3 DNA reads TGTGCCAGCAGCTTACCCGGGAGTACAACTAATGAAAAACTGTTTTTT. Its translation: CASSLPGSTTNEKLFF. The chain is built from TRBV7-9 and TRBJ1-4; D unresolved. V was shortened by 2 bases and J by 0 bases, with 10 bases between the two germline ends. CDR3 length: 16 residues. The germline gives CDR1 SEHNR, CDR2 FQNEAQ (reference sequence). The entire variable domain, with the rest obtained from reference TRBV7-9 and TRBJ1-4, is as follows: DTGVSQNPRHKITKRGQNVTFRCDPISEHNRLYWYRQTLGQGPEFLTYFQNEAQLEKSRLLSDRFSAERPKGSFSTLEIQRTEQGDSAMYLCASSLPGSTTNEKLFFGSGTQLSVL.

The chain couples TRBV7-9 to TRBJ2-3; 10 nucleotides line up with TRBD1. CDR1 and CDR2 (germline): SEHNR, FQNEAQ (reference sequence). The V segment lost 0 bases and the J segment 6 bases; nucleotides outside the gene matches: 6. The CDR3 is 16 amino acids. For the CDR3, the DNA is TGTGCCAGCAGCTTAGCGCGGGACAGGGGCCGGGATACGCAGTATTTT. This translates into CASSLARDRGRDTQYF.

The genes are TRBV28 and TRBJ1-2, with TRBD1 as a possible D gene (5 bases). V lost 3 bases to trimming and J lost 2 bases, with 10 bases between them. The CDR3 consists of 14 residues. CDR1 is MDHEN and CDR2 is SYDVKM in the germline V gene. Here the CDR3 reads CASSFSGANYGYTF. The CDR3 region has the DNA TGTGCCAGCAGTTTTTCTGGGGCGAACTATGGCTACACCTTC.

This chain joins TRBV28 and TRBJ2-7; 7 bases map to TRBD2. The trim removed 3 bases at V and 3 bases at J, leaving 11 bases unmatched. The CDR3 is 16 residues long. Germline V gives CDR1 MDHEN, CDR2 SYDVKM. DNA of the CDR3: TGTGCCAGCAGTTTTTACCACTCTCGGGACTACTACGAGCAGTACTTC. This gives the protein CASSFYHSRDYYEQYF.

The chain uses TRBV24-1 and TRBJ1-2, with 10 bases matching TRBD1. V dropped 3 bases and J dropped 2; count of bases not matched to a gene: 2. The germline CDR1 and CDR2 sequences are KGHDR and SFDVKD. The CDR3 contains 15 residues. CDR3 residues: CATSDGGQGNYGYTF. CDR3 DNA sequence: TGTGCCACCAGTGATGGGGGACAGGGGAACTATGGCTACACCTTC.